Shown below are 13 T cell receptor beta chains from a single sample sequenced in a study of CD4 T cell repertoires in COVID-19. Libraries were prepared by immunoSEQ multiplex PCR; TCRdb keeps only in-frame clonotypes and omits some of them. The table shows about 75,000 clones, with about four fifths occurring only once. This material consisted of CD4+ T cells from peripheral blood, taken after recovery from COVID-19. Receptors were obtained from a human donor who had COVID-19.

The genes are TRBV10-3 and TRBJ1-2, with 9 nucleotides matching TRBD1. The germline V gene encodes CDR1 ENHRY and CDR2 SYGVKD. With V trimmed by 11 bases and J by 7 bases, 5 bases remained unmatched. This CDR3 is built from 11 residues. CDR3 nucleotide sequence: TGTGCCGCGGGGACAGGGAGTGGCTACACCTTC. It is translated as CAAGTGSGYTF.

The chain joins TRBV28 to TRBJ1-2; possible D gene TRBD1, 5 bases. The CDR3 is 16 residues long. The V end was cut by 6 bases, the J end by 3 bases, with 20 bases between. The germline CDR1 and CDR2 sequences are MDHEN and SYDVKM. The CDR3, as DNA: TGTGCCAGCAGATACCCCCCAGGGAATATGGACTATGGCTACACCTTC. It specifies CASRYPPGNMDYGYTF.

CDR3 sequence: CASSDLAGEQYF. CDR3 DNA: TGTGCCAGCAGTGACCTAGCGGGCGAGCAGTACTTC. This rearrangement joins TRBV6-4 to TRBJ2-7; 8 bases line up with TRBD2. V dropped 2 bases and J dropped 6; count of bases not matched to a gene: 0. CDR3 size: 12 residues. Germline CDR1 and CDR2: MRHNA and SNTAGT.

The rearrangement uses TRBV4-1 and TRBJ1-2; 8 positions agree with TRBD1. This CDR3 has 15 amino acids. V dropped 4 bases and J dropped 1; count of bases not matched to a gene: 5. CDR1 MGHRA and CDR2 YSYEKL come from the germline V gene. The CDR3 DNA is TGCGCCAGCAGCCCCCCTGGACAGGGTAACTATGGCTACACCTTC. It translates to CASSPPGQGNYGYTF.

This sequence joins TRBV11-2 and TRBJ2-5; tentatively, D is TRBD2 (5 bases). Trimming took off 6 bases at V and 5 bases at J, with 7 bases between the two ends. This CDR3 comprises 11 residues. Germline V CDR1 and CDR2: SGHAT, FQNNGV. Written as DNA, the CDR3 is TGTGCCAGCAGTAGGAGGGAGACCCAGTACTTC. This gives the protein CASSRRETQYF.

The CDR3 loop is CASSSTARGSNTEAFF. In DNA form, the CDR3 reads TGTGCCAGCAGTTCCACGGCTAGAGGGAGTAACACTGAAGCTTTCTTT. The V call is TRBV6-5, the J call TRBJ1-1, with D hard to call. The CDR3 is 16 amino acids. The V gene lost 4 bases and the J gene lost 2 bases, with 17 bases spanning the gap. Germline lookup yields CDR1 MNHEY and CDR2 SVGAGI.

The chain links TRBV6-4 to TRBJ2-2; perhaps TRBD2 as D (6 bases). Trimming took off 2 bases at V and 5 bases at J, with 9 bases between the two ends. CDR3 length equals 14 residues. Germline CDR1 MRHNA, CDR2 SNTAGT. Written as DNA, the CDR3 is TGTGCCAGCAGTGACGGGGGGAGTACCGGGGAGCTGTTTTTT. It translates to CASSDGGSTGELFF.

This chain uses TRBV6-1 with TRBJ2-5, with D perhaps TRBD2 (6 bases). Germline V CDR1 and CDR2: MNHNS, SASEGT. The CDR3 has 16 residues. V lost 1 base and J lost 2, with 14 bases in between. The CDR3 DNA reads TGTGCCAGCAGTGAAGGGAGGACTACGGGGCAAGAGACCCAGTACTTC. Translating it yields CASSEGRTTGQETQYF.

The rearrangement uses TRBV5-1 and TRBJ1-2; no reliable D call. The CDR3 totals 14 residues. V lost 0 bases to trimming and J lost 8 bases, with 14 bases between them. Germline values: CDR1 SGHRS, CDR2 YFSETQ. The DNA of the CDR3 is TGCGCCAGCAGCTTGGAATCCCCTCTTGGCGGCTACACCTTC. The encoded protein is CASSLESPLGGYTF.

The V and J genes are TRBV6-5 and TRBJ1-3; D is unclear. Trimming left V 6 bases short and J 3 bases short, with 15 bases between. CDR3 length equals 15 residues. Germline V gives CDR1 MNHEY, CDR2 SVGAGI. The CDR3 nucleotides are TGTGCCAGCAGGCCATCTGTGGGTATTGGAAACACCATATATTTT. It translates to CASRPSVGIGNTIYF.

The chain carries TRBV7-9 and TRBJ1-1; D gene uncertain. V was pared by 1 base and J by 9 bases, with 15 bases between. Per the germline V gene, CDR1 is SEHNR and CDR2 is FQNEAQ (reference sequence). The CDR3 runs 14 residues. The CDR3 spells CASSLGMPVGKAFF. As DNA, the CDR3 is TGTGCCAGCAGCTTAGGAATGCCAGTGGGAAAAGCTTTCTTT.

This clone was observed a single time. The V gene is TRBV19, the J gene TRBJ1-5; TRBD1 aligns across 7 bases. J gave up 5 bases and V 3 bases, and 7 bases lay outside the gene matches. The CDR3 sequence is 15 residues long. CDR1 LNHDA and CDR2 SQIVND come from the germline V gene (reference sequence). This CDR3 is CASSMAGRGYQPQHF. CDR3 coding DNA: TGTGCCAGTAGTATGGCGGGCAGGGGGTATCAGCCCCAGCATTTT.

This chain joins TRBV12-3 or TRBV12-4 and TRBJ2-2; no clear D gene. The V gene lost 5 bases and the J gene lost 7 bases, with 8 bases spanning the gap. The CDR3 has 12 amino acids. The CDR3 sequence: CASSEGLGELFF. The CDR3 DNA follows: TGTGCCAGCAGTGAAGGTCTCGGGGAGCTGTTTTTT.